This T cell receptor (beta chain) is drawn from a study of T cells in Graves' hyperthyroidism and ophthalmopathy. Study-wide results and caveats: A median around 5.9 months before onset, the model predicted ophthalmopathy.

Researchers amplified the TCR beta CDR3 regions from RNA transcripts. The TCR CDR3 first-round RT-PCR relied on the HTBI primer set. Each CDR3 protein gets one entry after TCRdb re-called the multiplex PCR reads with MiXCR. This sample carries a few hundred thousand distinct CDR3 sequences, about 45% of them seen once, and the ten largest clones take just over 8%. CDR1 and CDR2 (germline): DFQATT, SNEGSKA (reference sequence). The CDR3 is 13 amino acids. The V gene end was trimmed by 6 bases and the J gene end by 2 bases; junction bases not matched to a gene: 5. About this clonotype itself: Its specificity is unknown.

Exclusions: uncontrolled infection, other autoimmune disease, pregnancy, lactation. What was sequenced was peripheral blood or thyroid tissue (not recorded which). The chain carries TRBV20-1 and TRBJ1-1; 8 bases agree with TRBD1. The receptor's source is a woman under 30 with Graves' hyperthyroidism. The DNA for the CDR3 is TGCAGTGCCCTCGACAGGGGCAACACTGAAGCTTTCTTT. Translating it yields CSALDRGNTEAFF.